These 16 T cell receptor beta chains originate from one sample sequenced in a study of STAT3 mutations in large granular lymphocyte leukemia. Study-level points and caveats: In T-cell large granular lymphocyte leukemia, about half of patients showed multiple immunodominant subclonotypes.

The table came from immunoSEQ multiplex PCR; TCRdb's copy has only in-frame clones and leaves some out. The sample carries about 8,600 clones, 70% to 90% recorded once. No cognate antigen is known for these TCRs. Specimen: peripheral blood mononuclear cells. The origin of the receptors is a man older than 75 with T-cell large granular lymphocyte leukemia. Some clones in this sample may be carry-over from other donors' samples.

The gene calls are TRBV6-6 and TRBJ1-2, with D perhaps matching TRBD1 (5 bases). V dropped 7 bases and J dropped 6 bases, with 24 bases sitting between them. The length of the CDR3 is 16 residues. From germline, CDR1 is MNHNY and CDR2 SVGAGI (reference sequence). Written as DNA, the CDR3 is TGTGCCAGCACTGTAACCGGGACCTCACCGCTGGATGGCTACACCTTC. It yields the protein CASTVTGTSPLDGYTF.

This clone was picked up a small number of times. The junction departs from germline at one end; a sequencing error may be responsible. The chain is built from TRBV7-2 and TRBJ1-1; the D is unclear. Germline V CDR1 and CDR2: SGHTA, FQGNSA. The length of the CDR3 is 12 residues. The CDR3: CASSRGNAEAFF. In DNA form, the CDR3 reads TGTGCCAGCTCCAGAGGGAACGCTGAAGCTTTCTTT.

The CDR3 DNA is TGCGCCAGCACCCAGCGGGGGAGAACCGGGGAGCTGTTTTTT. This gives the protein CASTQRGRTGELFF. This chain joins TRBV10-2 and TRBJ2-2; 8 nucleotides match TRBD2. Germline V gene data show CDR1 as WSHSY and CDR2 as SAAADI. V shed 7 bases, J shed 5 bases, and the junction held 6 bases outside the gene matches. This CDR3 has 14 residues.

The J gene is TRBJ2-7, the V gene TRBV18; TRBD1 aligns across 9 bases. The CDR3 sequence is 15 residues long. The germline gives CDR1 KGHSH, CDR2 LQKENI. Trimming at V came to 8 bases and at J to 4 bases, leaving 12 bases not matched to a gene. The CDR3 spells CASAPGPGTGYEQYF. The CDR3 nucleotides are TGTGCCAGCGCTCCCGGGCCCGGGACAGGGTACGAGCAGTACTTC.

CDR3 DNA sequence: TGTGCCTGGAGTCTAAACTATGGCTACACCTTC. Amino acid sequence: CAWSLNYGYTF. The gene calls are TRBV30 and TRBJ1-2; the D is unclear. The CDR3 loop spans 11 amino acids. Trimming removed 2 bases from V and 2 bases from J, with 3 bases in between. Germline-derived CDR1 and CDR2 are GTSNPN and SVGIG (reference sequence). The full variable domain, completed using reference TRBV30 and TRBJ1-2, is SQTIHQWPATLVQPVGSPLSLECTVEGTSNPNLYWYRQAAGRGLQLLFYSVGIGQISSEVPQNLSASRPQDRQFILSSKKLLLSDSGFYLCAWSLNYGYTFGSGTRLTVV.

This chain uses TRBV5-4 with TRBJ2-4; D gene uncertain. V lost 2 bases and J 5 bases, leaving 8 bases between the germline ends. The CDR3 length is 13 residues. CDR1 SGHNT and CDR2 YYREEE come from the germline V gene (reference sequence). In nucleotides, the CDR3 is TGTGCCAGCAGCTTTACGGGCGAAAACATTCAGTACTTC. Protein product: CASSFTGENIQYF.

The chain has TRBV12-5 and TRBJ1-3, with 9 nucleotides matching TRBD1. Trimming at V came to 5 bases and at J to 8 bases, leaving 7 bases not matched to a gene. This CDR3 region has 14 residues. The germline V gene encodes CDR1 LGHNT and CDR2 FRNRAP. CDR3 DNA sequence: TGTGCTAGTGGTCCGGGACAGGGTTTAGACACCATATATTTT. This codes for CASGPGQGLDTIYF.

This clone was observed a few times. The genes are TRBV5-4 and TRBJ1-6; 8 bases are a match to TRBD1. Germline CDR1 reads SGHNT; CDR2 reads YYREEE (reference sequence). The ends lost 5 bases at V and 8 bases at J; junction bases unmatched: 6. The CDR3 extends over 14 amino acids. The CDR3 DNA sequence: TGTGCCAGCAGTTTCACAGGGGGGGATTCACCCCTCCACTTT. It yields the protein CASSFTGGDSPLHF.

This chain joins TRBV15 and TRBJ1-6, with TRBD1 identical over 9 bases. The CDR3 totals 16 residues. V shed 0 bases, J shed 9 bases, and the junction held 6 bases outside the gene matches. Germline values: CDR1 LNHNV, CDR2 YYDKDF (reference sequence). Written as DNA, the CDR3 is TGTGCCACCAGCAGAGACCAACAGGGGGCGCTTTCACCCCTCCACTTT. Protein sequence: CATSRDQQGALSPLHF.

The chain employs TRBV27 and TRBJ2-3; the D gene is possibly TRBD1 (6 bases). Trimming left V 5 bases short and J 4 bases short, with 22 bases between. Germline lookup yields CDR1 MNHEY and CDR2 SMNVEV (reference sequence). This CDR3 spans 17 amino acids. The CDR3: CASSPRTDKRGSDTQYF. CDR3 nucleotides: TGTGCCAGCAGTCCGCGGACAGACAAACGTGGTTCAGATACGCAGTATTTT.

The chain couples TRBV13 to TRBJ1-1; D not resolved. Trimming stripped 5 bases from V and 0 bases from J, with 7 bases between. The germline CDR1 and CDR2 sequences are PRHDT and FYEKMQ (reference sequence). The CDR3 sequence is 13 residues long. CDR3 sequence reads: CASSNDMNTEAFF. CDR3 DNA: TGTGCCAGCAGCAATGACATGAACACTGAAGCTTTCTTT. The variable domain in full, completed from reference TRBV13 and TRBJ1-1, reads AAGVIQSPRHLIKEKRETATLKCYPIPRHDTVYWYQQGPGQDPQFLISFYEKMQSDKGSIPDRFSAQQFSDYHSELNMSSLELGDSALYFCASSNDMNTEAFFGQGTRLTVV.

The chain couples TRBV29-1 to TRBJ2-2; 9 positions agree with TRBD2. The CDR3 has 16 amino acids. CDR1 SQVTM and CDR2 ANQGSEA come from the germline V gene. Trimming took 7 bases from V and 4 from J; bases not matched to a gene: 13. The CDR3 nucleotides are TGCAGCGGTTCCACAATAGCGGGGGCACCCACCGGGGAGCTGTTTTTT. It is translated as CSGSTIAGAPTGELFF.

This chain connects TRBV15 to TRBJ2-7; D is ambiguous. The CDR3 totals 15 residues. Trimming cost V 2 bases and J 2 bases, with 13 bases left between them. Germline assignment: CDR1 LNHNV and CDR2 YYDKDF (reference sequence). The CDR3 sequence: CATSRSSDGTYEQYF. DNA of the CDR3: TGTGCCACCAGCAGATCCTCGGACGGAACCTACGAGCAGTACTTC.

The DNA for the CDR3 is TGCGCCAGCAGCCTCAGGGAACGGGGCTATGGCTACACCTTC. Translated, it gives CASSLRERGYGYTF. The chain carries TRBV5-1 and TRBJ1-2; D is possibly TRBD1 (5 bases). Trimming removed 4 bases from V and 4 bases from J, with 14 bases in between. Germline V lookup: CDR1 SGHRS, CDR2 YFSETQ. The CDR3 covers 14 residues.

V gene TRBV15 combines with J gene TRBJ2-7; 10 bases align to TRBD1. Looked up from germline, CDR1 is LNHNV and CDR2 is YYDKDF (reference sequence). V lost 1 base to trimming and J lost 6 bases; unmatched junction nucleotides: 3. This CDR3 region has 14 residues. The CDR3 reads CATSRGQGAGEQYF. The DNA for the CDR3 is TGTGCCACCAGCAGAGGACAGGGGGCGGGCGAGCAGTACTTC.

The rearrangement joins TRBV29-1 to TRBJ1-2; weak D call: TRBD1 (5 bases). The CDR3 covers 13 residues. Looked up from germline, CDR1 is SQVTM and CDR2 is ANQGSEA. V was trimmed by 3 bases and J by 3 bases, leaving 11 bases between them. The DNA for the CDR3 is TGCAGCGTTGACAGGGCGTGGGACTATGGCTACACCTTC. This sequence encodes CSVDRAWDYGYTF. Combining the CDR3 with reference TRBV29-1 and TRBJ1-2 gives the whole variable domain SAVISQKPSRDICQRGTSLTIQCQVDSQVTMMFWYRQQPGQSLTLIATANQGSEATYESGFVIDKFPISRPNLTFSTLTVSNMSPEDSSIYLCSVDRAWDYGYTFGSGTRLTVV.